This T cell receptor beta chain was retrieved from a study of T cells in Graves' hyperthyroidism and ophthalmopathy. TCR beta CDR3 region amplification was performed from RNA transcripts. In the first-round RT-PCR of the TCR CDR3, the HTBI primer set was used. Using its own MiXCR run on the multiplex PCR reads, TCRdb lists one record per CDR3 protein. Among roughly 360,000 distinct CDR3 sequences, approximately 15% were seen once, and the ten largest hold 20% to 25%. This clonotype was seen ten or more times. The hyperthyroidism patients had all been newly diagnosed, and their disease duration was under 2 months. Their ages ranged from 18 to 65 years. Exclusion followed for patients with uncontrolled infection, other autoimmune disease, pregnancy or lactation. Fresh peripheral blood, about 9.6 ml, yielded the PBMCs. The CDR3 sequence is 15 residues long. V lost 0 bases, J lost 6 bases, and 13 bases lay in between. Germline V CDR1 and CDR2: SGHRS, YFSETQ.

The origin of this receptor is a young man with Graves' hyperthyroidism that later progressed to Graves' ophthalmopathy. The source material was blood. This chain joins TRBV5-1 and TRBJ2-1; TRBD1 or TRBD2 may be the D gene (5 bases each). CDR3 bases: TGCGCCAGCAGCTTGGTGTGGGCAGGGAGCAATGAGCAGTTCTTC. The encoded protein is CASSLVWAGSNEQFF.